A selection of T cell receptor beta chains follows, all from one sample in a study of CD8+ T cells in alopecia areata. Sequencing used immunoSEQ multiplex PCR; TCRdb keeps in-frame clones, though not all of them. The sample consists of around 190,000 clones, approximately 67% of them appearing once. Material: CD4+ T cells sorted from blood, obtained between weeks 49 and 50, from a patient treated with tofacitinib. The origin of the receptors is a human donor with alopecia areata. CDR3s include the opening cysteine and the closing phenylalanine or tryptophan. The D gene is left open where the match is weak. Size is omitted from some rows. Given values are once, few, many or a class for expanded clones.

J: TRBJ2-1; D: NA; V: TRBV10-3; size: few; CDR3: CAISNLQDEQFF; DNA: TGTGCCATCAGCAACCTACAGGATGAGCAGTTCTTC
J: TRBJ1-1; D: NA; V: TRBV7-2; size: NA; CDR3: CASSYPTRNTEAFF; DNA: TGTGCCAGCAGCTATCCGACCAGGAACACTGAAGCTTTCTTT
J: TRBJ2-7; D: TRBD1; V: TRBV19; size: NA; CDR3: CASSRMGTGGEEQYF; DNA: TGTGCCAGTAGTCGTATGGGGACAGGGGGAGAGGAGCAGTACTTC
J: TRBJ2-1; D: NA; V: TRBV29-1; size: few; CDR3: CSVELEGIF; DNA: TGCAGCGTTGAGTTAGAGGGGATCTTC
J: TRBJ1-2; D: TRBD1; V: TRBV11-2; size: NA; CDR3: CASSLGQGPPYGYTF; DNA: TGTGCCAGCAGCTTAGGACAGGGTCCCCCCTATGGCTACACCTTC
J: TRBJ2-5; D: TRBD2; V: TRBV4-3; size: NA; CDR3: CASSQFLAGLQETQYF; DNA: TGCGCCAGCAGCCAATTTCTAGCGGGGTTGCAAGAGACCCAGTACTTC
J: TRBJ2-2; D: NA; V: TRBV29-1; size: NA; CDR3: CSVDTGNTGELFF; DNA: TGCAGCGTTGACACAGGGAACACCGGGGAGCTGTTTTTT
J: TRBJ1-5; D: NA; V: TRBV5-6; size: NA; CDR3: CASSRKGPNQPQHF; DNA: TGTGCCAGCAGCCGTAAGGGGCCGAATCAGCCCCAGCATTTT
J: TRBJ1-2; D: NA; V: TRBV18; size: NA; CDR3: CASSSDGPNYGYTF; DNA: TGTGCCAGCTCCAGTGACGGCCCCAACTATGGCTACACCTTC
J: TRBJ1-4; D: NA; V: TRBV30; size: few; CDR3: CAWSLLTGPNEKLFF; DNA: TGTGCCTGGAGTTTGCTGACAGGCCCTAATGAAAAACTGTTTTTT
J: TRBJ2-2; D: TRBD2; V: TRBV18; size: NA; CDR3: CASSPPGLANTGELFF; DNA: TGTGCCAGCTCACCACCCGGACTAGCGAACACCGGGGAGCTGTTTTTT
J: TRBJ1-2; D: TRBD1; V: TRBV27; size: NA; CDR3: CASSFVTGNGLYGYTF; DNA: TGTGCCAGCAGTTTCGTGACAGGGAACGGCCTATATGGCTACACCTTC
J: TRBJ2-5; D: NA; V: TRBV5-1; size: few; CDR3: CASSLAMTTNYQETQYF; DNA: TGCGCCAGCAGCTTGGCCATGACTACAAATTACCAAGAGACCCAGTACTTC
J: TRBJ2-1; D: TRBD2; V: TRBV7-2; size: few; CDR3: CATAAVIAGYNEQFF; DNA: TGTGCCACCGCAGCTGTGATAGCGGGGTACAATGAGCAGTTCTTC
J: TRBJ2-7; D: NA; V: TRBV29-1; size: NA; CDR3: CSVYRQASYEQYF; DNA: TGCAGCGTTTATAGGCAGGCCTCCTACGAGCAGTACTTC